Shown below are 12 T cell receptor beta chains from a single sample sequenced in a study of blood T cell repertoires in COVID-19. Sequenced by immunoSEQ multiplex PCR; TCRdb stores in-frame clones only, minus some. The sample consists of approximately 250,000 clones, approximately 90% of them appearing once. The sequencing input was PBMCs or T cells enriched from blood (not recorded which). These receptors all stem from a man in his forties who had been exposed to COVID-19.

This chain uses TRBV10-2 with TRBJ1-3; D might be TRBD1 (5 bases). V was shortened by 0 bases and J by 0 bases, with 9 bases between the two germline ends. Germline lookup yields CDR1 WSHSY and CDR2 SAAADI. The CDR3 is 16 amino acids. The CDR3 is CASSESEQASGNTIYF. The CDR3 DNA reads TGCGCCAGCAGTGAGTCGGAACAGGCCTCTGGAAACACCATATATTTT.

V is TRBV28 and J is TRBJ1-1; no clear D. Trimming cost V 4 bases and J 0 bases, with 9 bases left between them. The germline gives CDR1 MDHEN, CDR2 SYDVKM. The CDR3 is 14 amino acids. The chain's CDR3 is CASSYEIMNTEAFF. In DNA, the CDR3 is TGTGCCAGCAGTTACGAGATCATGAACACTGAAGCTTTCTTT. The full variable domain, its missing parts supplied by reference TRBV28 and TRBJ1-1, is DVKVTQSSRYLVKRTGEKVFLECVQDMDHENMFWYRQDPGLGLRLIYFSYDVKMKEKGDIPEGYSVSREKKERFSLILESASTNQTSMYLCASSYEIMNTEAFFGQGTRLTVV.

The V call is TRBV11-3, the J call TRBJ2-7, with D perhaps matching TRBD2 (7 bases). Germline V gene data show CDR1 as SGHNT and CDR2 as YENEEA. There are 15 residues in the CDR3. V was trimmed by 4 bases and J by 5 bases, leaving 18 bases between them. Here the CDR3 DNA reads TGTGCCAGCAGCTCTCGGGGGGCCGGGTTAAACGAGCAGTACTTC. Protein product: CASSSRGAGLNEQYF.

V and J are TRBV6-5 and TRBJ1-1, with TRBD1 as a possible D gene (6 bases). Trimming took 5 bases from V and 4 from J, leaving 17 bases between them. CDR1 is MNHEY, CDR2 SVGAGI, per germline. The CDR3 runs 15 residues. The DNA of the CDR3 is TGTGCCAGCAGTCAAAACGCCGACAGGAGCACTGAAGCTTTCTTT. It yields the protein CASSQNADRSTEAFF.

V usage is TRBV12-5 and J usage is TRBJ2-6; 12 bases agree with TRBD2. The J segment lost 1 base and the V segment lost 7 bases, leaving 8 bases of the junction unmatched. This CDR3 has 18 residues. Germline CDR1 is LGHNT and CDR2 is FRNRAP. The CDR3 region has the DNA TGTGCTAGTGCCCATTATACTAGCGGGAGGTCTGGGGCCAACGTCCTGACTTTC. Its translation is CASAHYTSGRSGANVLTF.

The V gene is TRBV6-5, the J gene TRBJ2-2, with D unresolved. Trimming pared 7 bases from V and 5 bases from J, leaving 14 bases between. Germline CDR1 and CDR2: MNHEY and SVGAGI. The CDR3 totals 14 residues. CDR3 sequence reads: CASIFSLGTGELFF. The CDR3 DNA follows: TGTGCCAGCATTTTTAGCCTCGGTACCGGGGAGCTGTTTTTT.

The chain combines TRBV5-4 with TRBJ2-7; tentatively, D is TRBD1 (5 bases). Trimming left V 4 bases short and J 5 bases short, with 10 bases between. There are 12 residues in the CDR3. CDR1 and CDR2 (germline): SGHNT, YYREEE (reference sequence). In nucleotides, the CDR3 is TGTGCCAGCAGCACACAGGAGAACGAGCAGTACTTC. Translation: CASSTQENEQYF.

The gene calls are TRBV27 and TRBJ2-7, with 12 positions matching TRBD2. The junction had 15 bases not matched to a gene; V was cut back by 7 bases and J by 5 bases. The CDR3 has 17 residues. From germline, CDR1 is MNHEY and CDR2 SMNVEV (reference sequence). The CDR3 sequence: CASMGLAGGPALNEQYF. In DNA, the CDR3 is TGTGCCAGCATGGGGCTAGCGGGAGGGCCGGCCCTGAACGAGCAGTACTTC.

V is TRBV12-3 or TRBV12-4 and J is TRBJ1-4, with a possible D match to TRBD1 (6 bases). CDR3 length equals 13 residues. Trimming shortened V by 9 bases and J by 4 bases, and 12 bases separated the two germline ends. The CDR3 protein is CASDSDSNEKLFF. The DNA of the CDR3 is TGTGCCAGTGATTCGGACAGTAATGAAAAACTGTTTTTT.

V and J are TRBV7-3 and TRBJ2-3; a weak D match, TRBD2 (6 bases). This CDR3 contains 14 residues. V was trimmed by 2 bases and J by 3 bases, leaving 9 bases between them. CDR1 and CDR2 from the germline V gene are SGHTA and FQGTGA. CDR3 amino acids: CASSLGGITDTQYF. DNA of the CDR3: TGTGCCAGCAGCTTAGGCGGGATTACAGATACGCAGTATTTT.

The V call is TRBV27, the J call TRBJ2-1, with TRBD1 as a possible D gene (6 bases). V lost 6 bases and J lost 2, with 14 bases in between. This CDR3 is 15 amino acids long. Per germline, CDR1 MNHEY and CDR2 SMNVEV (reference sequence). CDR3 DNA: TGTGCCAGCAGCCTAGGACAGATGCCCTACAATGAGCAGTTCTTC. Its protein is CASSLGQMPYNEQFF.

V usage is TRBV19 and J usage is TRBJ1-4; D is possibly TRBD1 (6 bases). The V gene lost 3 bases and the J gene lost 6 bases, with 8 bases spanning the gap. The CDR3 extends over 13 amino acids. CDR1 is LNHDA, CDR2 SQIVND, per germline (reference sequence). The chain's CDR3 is CASSIRQDEKLFF. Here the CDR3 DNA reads TGTGCCAGTAGTATTCGACAGGATGAAAAACTGTTTTTT.